The TCR beta chain described here comes from a study of vaccination effects on CD4 cells after COVID-19. Study summary: Early and late post-vaccination sampling was undertaken in a cohort of a few convalescent patients. Whole-study findings and limits: Marked clonal contraction of both clone types appeared late after vaccination.

The culture ran for 10 days, and then CD4+ T cells were isolated. PCR confirmed that the person was infected with SARS-CoV-2 between March and December 2020. All study participants received two doses of BNT162b2 or mRNA-1273 vaccine. This CDR3 has 16 amino acids. Trimming stripped 5 bases from V and 5 bases from J, with 21 bases between. Germline CDR1 and CDR2: SGHVS and FQNEAQ. Comments on this clone: The antigen remains unidentified.

Libraries were prepared by immunoSEQ multiplex PCR; TCRdb keeps only in-frame clonotypes and omits some of them. The profile shows tens of thousands of clones, more than 65% of them singletons. The sample in question was CD4+ T cells from PBMCs cultured without peptide, obtained after COVID-19 vaccination. This chain links TRBV7-8 with TRBJ2-5; either TRBD1 or TRBD2 may fit D (5 bases each). The TCR sequence derives from a human donor who had a prior SARS-CoV-2 infection. CDR3 sequence (DNA): TGTGCCAGCAGCCACCTAGCAGGGCGAACGGTGGAGACCCAGTACTTC. It codes for CASSHLAGRTVETQYF.